The 4 T cell receptor beta chains below come from one sample, sequenced in a study of blood T cell repertoires in COVID-19. Some clones are missing from TCRdb's copy, which holds only in-frame ones; the method was immunoSEQ multiplex PCR. This table has tens of thousands of clones, 60% to 85% appearing once. Sequenced material: peripheral blood. The receptors shown here come from a human donor in a cohort sampled during active COVID-19.

The V gene is TRBV28, the J gene TRBJ2-7, with D tentatively TRBD2 (6 bases). Per germline, CDR1 MDHEN and CDR2 SYDVKM. The CDR3 spans 12 residues. Trimming shortened V by 7 bases and J by 6 bases, and 13 bases separated the two germline ends. CDR3 region: CASTTGEFEQYF. As DNA, the CDR3 is TGTGCCAGCACCACGGGGGAGTTCGAGCAGTACTTC.

With regard to this clone: One junction end does not reproduce the germline sequence, and a read error may be involved. The CDR3 DNA reads as TGTGCTAGCAGCTTGGGGACAGGAAGATACGACGCCTACGAGCAGTACTTC. Encoded protein: CASSLGTGRYDAYEQYF. This chain links TRBV7-7 with TRBJ2-7; TRBD1 agrees at 8 bases. The CDR3 consists of 17 residues. Per germline, CDR1 SSHAT and CDR2 FNYEAQ (reference sequence).

This chain links TRBV21-1 with TRBJ2-5; the listed D gene, TRBD1, was not tested against the DNA. TRBV21-1 is noted as a pseudogene. This CDR3 is built from 15 residues. DNA of the CDR3: TGTGCCAGCTTCTGGCCCGACAGGGGACAAGAGACCCAGTACTTC. It encodes CASFWPDRGQETQYF.

The chain has TRBV5-4 and TRBJ1-6, with 8 bases that match TRBD1. Germline CDR1 is SGHNT and CDR2 is YYREEE (reference sequence). V was clipped by 3 bases and J by 7 bases; unmatched bases: 3. CDR3 size: 14 residues. The CDR3 here is CASSSTGVNSPLHF. The CDR3 coding sequence is TGTGCCAGCAGCTCGACAGGGGTCAATTCACCCCTCCACTTT.